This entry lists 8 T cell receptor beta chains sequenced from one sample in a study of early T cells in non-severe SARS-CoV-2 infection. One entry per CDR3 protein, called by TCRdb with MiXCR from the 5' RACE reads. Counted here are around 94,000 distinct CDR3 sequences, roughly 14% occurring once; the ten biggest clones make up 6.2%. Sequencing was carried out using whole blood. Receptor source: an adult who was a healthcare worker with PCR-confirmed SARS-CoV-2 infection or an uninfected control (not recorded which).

Here the CDR3 DNA reads TGTGCCAGCAGCTTAGTTAGGTCGGAGACCCAGTACTTC. Translation: CASSLVRSETQYF. V and J are TRBV7-3 and TRBJ2-5; the D is unclear. CDR1 and CDR2 from the germline V gene are SGHTA and FQGTGA. V lost 2 bases to trimming and J lost 5 bases, with 9 bases between them. CDR3 length: 13 amino acids.

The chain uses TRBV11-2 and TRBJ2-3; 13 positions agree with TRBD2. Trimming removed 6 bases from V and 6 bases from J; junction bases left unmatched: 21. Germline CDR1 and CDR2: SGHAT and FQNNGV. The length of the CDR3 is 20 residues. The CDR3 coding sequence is TGTGCCAGCAGACGATTTCGGACTAGCGGGAGTGAACCGTGGGCGGATACGCAGTATTTT. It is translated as CASRRFRTSGSEPWADTQYF.

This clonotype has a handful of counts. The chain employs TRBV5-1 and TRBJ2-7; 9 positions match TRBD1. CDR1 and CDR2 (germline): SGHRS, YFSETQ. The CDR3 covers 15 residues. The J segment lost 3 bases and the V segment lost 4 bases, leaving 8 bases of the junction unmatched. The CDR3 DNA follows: TGCGCCAGCAGCCCTATGTGGACAGGGGACTACGAGCAGTACTTC. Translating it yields CASSPMWTGDYEQYF.

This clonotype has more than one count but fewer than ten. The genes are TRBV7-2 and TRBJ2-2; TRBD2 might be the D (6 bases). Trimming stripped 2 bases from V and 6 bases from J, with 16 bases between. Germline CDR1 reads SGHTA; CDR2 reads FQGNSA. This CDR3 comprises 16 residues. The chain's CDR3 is CASSLPQTGVAGELFF. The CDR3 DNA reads TGTGCCAGCAGCTTACCCCAGACGGGAGTGGCCGGGGAGCTGTTTTTT.

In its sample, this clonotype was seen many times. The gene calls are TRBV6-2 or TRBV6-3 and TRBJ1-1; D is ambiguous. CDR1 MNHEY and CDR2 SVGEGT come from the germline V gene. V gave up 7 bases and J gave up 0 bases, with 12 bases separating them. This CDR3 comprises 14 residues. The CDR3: CASTMRRVNTEAFF. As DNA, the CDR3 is TGTGCCAGCACCATGCGGCGGGTGAACACTGAAGCTTTCTTT.

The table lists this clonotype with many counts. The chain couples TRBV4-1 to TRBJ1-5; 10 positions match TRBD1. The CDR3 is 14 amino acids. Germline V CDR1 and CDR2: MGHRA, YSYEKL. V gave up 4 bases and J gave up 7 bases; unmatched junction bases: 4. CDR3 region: CASSLRQGAQPQHF. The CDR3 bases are TGCGCCAGCAGCCTAAGACAGGGGGCCCAGCCCCAGCATTTT.

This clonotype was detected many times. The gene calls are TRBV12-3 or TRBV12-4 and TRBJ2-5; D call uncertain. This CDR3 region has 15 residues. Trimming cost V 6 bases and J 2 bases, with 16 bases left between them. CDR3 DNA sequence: TGTGCCAGCAGACCCGGCACGGGCAATCAAGAGACCCAGTACTTC. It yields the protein CASRPGTGNQETQYF.

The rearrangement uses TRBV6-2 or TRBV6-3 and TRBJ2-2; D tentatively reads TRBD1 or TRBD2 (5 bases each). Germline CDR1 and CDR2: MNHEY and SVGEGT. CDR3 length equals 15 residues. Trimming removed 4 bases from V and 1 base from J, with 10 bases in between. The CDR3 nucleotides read TGTGCCAGCAGTTGGGACGGTCGGAACACCGGGGAGCTGTTTTTT. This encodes CASSWDGRNTGELFF.